This TCR beta chain emerged from a study of cytomegalovirus exposure and HLA in healthy donors. Study-level findings and limits: A later analysis associated under 20,000 TCR beta sequences with HLA alleles at a 0.05 false discovery rate.

On this clone: Its antigen is undetermined.

Looked up from germline, CDR1 is MNHNS and CDR2 is SASEGT. The CDR3 is 14 residues long. Trimming pared 4 bases from V and 7 bases from J, leaving 11 bases between. PCR used 60 Vbeta primers and 13 Jbeta primers. The assay was immunoSEQ multiplex PCR, and TCRdb's table has in-frame clones only and misses some. Here the sample spans about 160,000 clones, around 74% being singletons. The sequenced sample was PBMCs. V usage is TRBV6-1 and J usage is TRBJ1-6, with D possibly being TRBD1 (6 bases). This TCR was sampled from a female donor in good health and CMV-seronegative. The CDR3 is CASSADSPNSPLHF. In DNA, the CDR3 is TGTGCCAGCAGTGCGGACAGTCCCAATTCACCCCTCCACTTT.